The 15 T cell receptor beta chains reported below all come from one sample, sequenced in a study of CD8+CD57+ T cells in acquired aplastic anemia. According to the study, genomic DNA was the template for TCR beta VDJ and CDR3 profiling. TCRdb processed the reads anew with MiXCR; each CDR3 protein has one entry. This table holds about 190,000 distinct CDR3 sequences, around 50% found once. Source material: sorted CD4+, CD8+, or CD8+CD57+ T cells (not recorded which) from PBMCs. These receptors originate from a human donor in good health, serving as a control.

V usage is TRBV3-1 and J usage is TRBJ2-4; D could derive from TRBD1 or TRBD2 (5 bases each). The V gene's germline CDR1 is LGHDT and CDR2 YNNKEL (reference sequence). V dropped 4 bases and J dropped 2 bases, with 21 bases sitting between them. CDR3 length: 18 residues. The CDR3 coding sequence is TGTGCCAGCAGCCCGAGTGGGGCGGGTCCCTTATCCAAAAACATTCAGTACTTC. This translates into CASSPSGAGPLSKNIQYF.

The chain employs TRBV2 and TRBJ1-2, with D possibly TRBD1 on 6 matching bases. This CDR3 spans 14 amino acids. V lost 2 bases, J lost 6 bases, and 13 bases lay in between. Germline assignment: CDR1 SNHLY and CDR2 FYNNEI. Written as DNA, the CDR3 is TGTGCCAGCAGTGAATGGCCCGGGACAAATGGCTACACCTTC. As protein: CASSEWPGTNGYTF.

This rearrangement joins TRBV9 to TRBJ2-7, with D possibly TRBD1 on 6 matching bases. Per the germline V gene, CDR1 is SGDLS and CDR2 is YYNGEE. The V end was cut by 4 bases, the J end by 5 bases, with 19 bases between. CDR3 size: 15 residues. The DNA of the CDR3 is TGTGCCAGCAGCCAGGTGGGGACACGCATCGACGAGCAGTACTTC. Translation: CASSQVGTRIDEQYF. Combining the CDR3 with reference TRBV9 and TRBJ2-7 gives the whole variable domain DSGVTQTPKHLITATGQRVTLRCSPRSGDLSVYWYQQSLDQGLQFLIQYYNGEERAKGNILERFSAQQFPDLHSELNLSSLELGDSALYFCASSQVGTRIDEQYFGPGTRLTVT.

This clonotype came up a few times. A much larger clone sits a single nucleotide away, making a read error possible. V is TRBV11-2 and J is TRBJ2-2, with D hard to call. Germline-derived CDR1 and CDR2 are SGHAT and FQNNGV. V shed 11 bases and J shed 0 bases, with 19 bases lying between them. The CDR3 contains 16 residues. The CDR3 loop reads CARTLGPSANTGELFF. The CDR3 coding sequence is TGTGCCCGCACCCTAGGTCCGTCCGCGAACACCGGGGAGCTGTTTTTT.

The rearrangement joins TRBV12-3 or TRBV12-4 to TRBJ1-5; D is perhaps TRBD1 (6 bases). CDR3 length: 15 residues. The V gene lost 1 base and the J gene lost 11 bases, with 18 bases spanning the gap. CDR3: CASSLEGLAGVAQHF. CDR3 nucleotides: TGTGCCAGCAGTTTAGAGGGTTTGGCAGGGGTGGCCCAGCATTTT.

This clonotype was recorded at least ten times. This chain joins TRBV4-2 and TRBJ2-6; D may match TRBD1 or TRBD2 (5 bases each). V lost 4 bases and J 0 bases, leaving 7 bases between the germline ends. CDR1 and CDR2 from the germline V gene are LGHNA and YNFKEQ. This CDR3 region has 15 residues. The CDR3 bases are TGTGCCAGCAGCCCAGGGAGCTCTGGGGCCAACGTCCTGACTTTC. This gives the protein CASSPGSSGANVLTF.

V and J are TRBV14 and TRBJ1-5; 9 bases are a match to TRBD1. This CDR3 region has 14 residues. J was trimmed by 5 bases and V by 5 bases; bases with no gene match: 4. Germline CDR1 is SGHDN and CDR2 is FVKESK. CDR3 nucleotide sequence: TGTGCCAGCAGCGAGGGACAGGGCTATCAGCCCCAGCATTTT. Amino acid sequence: CASSEGQGYQPQHF.

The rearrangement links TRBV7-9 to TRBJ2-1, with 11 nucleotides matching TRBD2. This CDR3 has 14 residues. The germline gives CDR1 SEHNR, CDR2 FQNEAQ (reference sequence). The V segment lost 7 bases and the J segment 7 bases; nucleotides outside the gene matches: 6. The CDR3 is CASIGTSGGNEQFF. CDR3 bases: TGTGCCAGCATCGGGACTAGCGGTGGGAATGAGCAGTTCTTC.

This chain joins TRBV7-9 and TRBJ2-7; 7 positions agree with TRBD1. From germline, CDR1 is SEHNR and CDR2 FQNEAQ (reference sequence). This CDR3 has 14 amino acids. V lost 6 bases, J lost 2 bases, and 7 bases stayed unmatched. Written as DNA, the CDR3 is TGTGCCAGCAGACCCGGGACAGTTCCCTACGAGCAGTACTTC. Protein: CASRPGTVPYEQYF.

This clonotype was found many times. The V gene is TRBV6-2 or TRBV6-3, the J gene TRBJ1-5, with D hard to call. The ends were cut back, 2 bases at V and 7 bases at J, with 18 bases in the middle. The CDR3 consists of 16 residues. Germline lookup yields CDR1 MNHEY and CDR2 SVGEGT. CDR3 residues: CASSYGYFEGGQPQHF. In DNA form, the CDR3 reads TGTGCCAGCAGTTACGGGTATTTTGAGGGCGGACAGCCCCAGCATTTT.

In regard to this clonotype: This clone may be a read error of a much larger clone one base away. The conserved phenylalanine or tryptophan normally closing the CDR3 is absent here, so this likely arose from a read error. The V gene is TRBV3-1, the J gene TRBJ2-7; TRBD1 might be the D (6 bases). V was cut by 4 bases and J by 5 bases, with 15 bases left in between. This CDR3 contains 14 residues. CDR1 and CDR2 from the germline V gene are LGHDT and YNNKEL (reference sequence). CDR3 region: CASSPGVSGHEQYS. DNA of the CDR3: TGTGCCAGCAGCCCAGGGGTAAGTGGCCACGAGCAGTACTCC.

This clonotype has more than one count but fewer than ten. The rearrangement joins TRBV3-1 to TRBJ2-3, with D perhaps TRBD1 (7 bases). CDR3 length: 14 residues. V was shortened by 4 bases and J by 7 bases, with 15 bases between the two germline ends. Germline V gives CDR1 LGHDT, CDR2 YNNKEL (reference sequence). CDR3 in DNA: TGTGCCAGCAGCCGCGGGACAGTAACTTATACGCAGTATTTT. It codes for CASSRGTVTYTQYF.

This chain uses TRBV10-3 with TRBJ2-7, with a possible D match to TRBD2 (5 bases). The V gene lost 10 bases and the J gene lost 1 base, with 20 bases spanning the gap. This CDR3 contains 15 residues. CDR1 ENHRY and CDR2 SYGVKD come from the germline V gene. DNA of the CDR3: TGTGCCACTATAGGACGGGGAGAGACGTCCTACGAGCAGTACTTC. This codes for CATIGRGETSYEQYF.

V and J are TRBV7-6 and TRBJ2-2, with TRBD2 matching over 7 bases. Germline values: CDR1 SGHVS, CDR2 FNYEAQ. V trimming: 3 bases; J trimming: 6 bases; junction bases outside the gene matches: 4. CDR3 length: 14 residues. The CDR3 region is CASSFMGGSGELFF. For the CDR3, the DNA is TGTGCCAGCAGCTTCATGGGAGGGTCCGGGGAGCTGTTTTTT. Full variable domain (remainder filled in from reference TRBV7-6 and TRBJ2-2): GAGVSQSPRYKVTKRGQDVALRCDPISGHVSLYWYRQALGQGPEFLTYFNYEAQQDKSGLPNDRFSAERPEGSISTLTIQRTEQRDSAMYRCASSFMGGSGELFFGEGSRLTVL.

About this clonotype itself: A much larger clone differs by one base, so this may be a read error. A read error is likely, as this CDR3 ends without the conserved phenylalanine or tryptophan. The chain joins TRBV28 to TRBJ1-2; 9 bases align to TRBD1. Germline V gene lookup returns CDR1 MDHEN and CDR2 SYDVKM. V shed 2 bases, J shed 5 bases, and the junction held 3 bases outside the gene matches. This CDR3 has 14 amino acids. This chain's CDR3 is CASSLGQGRYGYTS. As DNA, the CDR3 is TGTGCCAGCAGTTTAGGACAGGGGCGATATGGCTACACCTCC.